One and the same sample provided the 27 T cell receptor beta chains below, sequenced in a study of shared clonotypes between healthy human individuals. Clones were read by immunoSEQ multiplex PCR, and TCRdb kept only the in-frame ones, dropping some. The profile shows about 1.5 million clones, 95% to 99% of them singletons. Sequencing input: naive CD4+ T cells sorted from blood. Subset of the sample: CD45RA+ positively selected. These receptors all come from a young man in good health.

This chain joins TRBV4-1 and TRBJ1-5, with a weak D call TRBD1 (5 bases). Germline V gives CDR1 MGHRA, CDR2 YSYEKL. Trimming took 0 bases from V and 7 from J, leaving 19 bases between them. The CDR3 length is 17 residues. In nucleotides, the CDR3 is TGCGCCAGCAGCCAAGATATTGGGGGGGAGGGGAGGCAGCCCCAGCATTTT. Protein product: CASSQDIGGEGRQPQHF.

This chain uses TRBV7-3 with TRBJ2-5; possibly TRBD1 for D (5 bases). Germline CDR1 SGHTA, CDR2 FQGTGA. With 5 bases removed from V and 7 bases from J, the gap between germline ends came to 14 bases. CDR3 length: 13 residues. In nucleotides, the CDR3 is TGTGCCAGCAGCGCCCGGGCAGGGTTGACCCAGTACTTC. It specifies CASSARAGLTQYF. Together with reference TRBV7-3 and TRBJ2-5, the CDR3 gives the full variable domain: GAGVSQTPSNKVTEKGKYVELRCDPISGHTALYWYRQSLGQGPEFLIYFQGTGAADDSGLPNDRFFAVRPEGSVSTLKIQRTERGDSAVYLCASSARAGLTQYFGPGTRLLVL.

The chain carries TRBV5-1 and TRBJ2-1, with D perhaps TRBD2 (5 bases). CDR3 length: 16 residues. Trimming took off 0 bases at V and 2 bases at J, with 12 bases between the two ends. The germline V gene has CDR1 SGHRS and CDR2 YFSETQ. The CDR3 DNA is TGCGCCAGCAGCTTGGCCGTTCACGGGGCCTACAATGAGCAGTTCTTC. This gives the protein CASSLAVHGAYNEQFF.

The CDR3 is CASSPFPLSRDRDNQPQHF. CDR3 bases: TGTGCCAGCAGCCCCTTTCCCCTCTCCCGGGACAGGGACAATCAGCCCCAGCATTTT. The chain couples TRBV4-2 to TRBJ1-5, with TRBD1 identical over 9 bases. V was pared by 4 bases and J by 3 bases, with 16 bases of the junction left unmatched. CDR1 LGHNA and CDR2 YNFKEQ come from the germline V gene. This CDR3 is built from 19 residues.

This chain uses TRBV19 with TRBJ1-2; TRBD1 might be the D (5 bases). The CDR3 has 14 amino acids. Germline lookup yields CDR1 LNHDA and CDR2 SQIVND (reference sequence). V was trimmed by 0 bases and J by 6 bases, leaving 11 bases between them. Written as DNA, the CDR3 is TGTGCCAGTAGTATAGATCAGGGAACAGATGGCTACACCTTC. Amino acid sequence: CASSIDQGTDGYTF.

The chain has TRBV6-5 and TRBJ2-1, with 10 positions matching TRBD2. The CDR3 totals 15 residues. Germline V gene data show CDR1 as MNHEY and CDR2 as SVGAGI. J was trimmed by 2 bases and V by 5 bases; bases with no gene match: 3. Written as DNA, the CDR3 is TGTGCCAGCAGTCGGAGCGGGAGGGCCTACAATGAGCAGTTCTTC. This sequence encodes CASSRSGRAYNEQFF.

This chain connects TRBV18 to TRBJ2-3; TRBD1 is a possible D gene (5 bases). Germline CDR1 is KGHSH and CDR2 is LQKENI. The CDR3 covers 14 residues. The V end lost 0 bases, the J end lost 6 bases, and 10 bases lay between the germline ends. The CDR3 region is CASSPPGPDDTQYF. For the CDR3, the DNA is TGTGCCAGCTCACCACCGGGGCCAGATGATACGCAGTATTTT. Full variable domain (outside the CDR3, taken from reference TRBV18 and TRBJ2-3): NAGVMQNPRHLVRRRGQEARLRCSPMKGHSHVYWYRQLPEEGLKFMVYLQKENIIDESGMPKERFSAEFPKEGPSILRIQQVVRGDSAAYFCASSPPGPDDTQYFGPGTRLTVL.

The rearrangement links TRBV5-4 to TRBJ2-3; the D gene is possibly TRBD2 (6 bases). Germline V gives CDR1 SGHNT, CDR2 YYREEE (reference sequence). Trimming took off 4 bases at V and 4 bases at J, with 13 bases between the two ends. This CDR3 spans 14 amino acids. The CDR3 region is CASSPREGSDTQYF. CDR3 DNA: TGTGCCAGCAGCCCGCGGGAAGGTTCAGATACGCAGTATTTT.

This sequence joins TRBV7-9 and TRBJ1-4, with a weak D call TRBD1 (6 bases). The CDR3 runs to 16 residues. Per germline, CDR1 SEHNR and CDR2 FQNEAQ (reference sequence). Trimming stripped 5 bases from V and 3 bases from J, with 16 bases between. CDR3 residues: CASSEGWGASNEKLFF. CDR3 DNA: TGTGCCAGCAGCGAAGGGTGGGGGGCATCTAATGAAAAACTGTTTTTT.

The chain has TRBV28 and TRBJ1-2; TRBD1 might be the D (6 bases). V lost 8 bases and J lost 5, with 12 bases in between. This CDR3 comprises 12 residues. Germline CDR1 and CDR2: MDHEN and SYDVKM. Written as DNA, the CDR3 is TGTGCCAGCCGGGGGGCCGATTATGGCTACACCTTC. It translates to CASRGADYGYTF.

This chain connects TRBV14 to TRBJ2-1; perhaps TRBD2 as D (6 bases). This CDR3 has 14 amino acids. V was pared by 9 bases and J by 7 bases, with 19 bases between. Germline CDR1 and CDR2: SGHDN and FVKESK. CDR3 in amino acids: CASGGRSVSNEQFF. The DNA for the CDR3 is TGTGCCAGTGGGGGGAGGAGTGTATCGAATGAGCAGTTCTTC.

The genes are TRBV27 and TRBJ2-3, with TRBD2 matching over 8 bases. Germline CDR1 and CDR2: MNHEY and SMNVEV (reference sequence). This CDR3 spans 14 amino acids. J gave up 4 bases and V 5 bases, and 5 bases lay outside the gene matches. CDR3 nucleotide sequence: TGTGCCAGCAGTATTGGACTAGCATCAGATACGCAGTATTTT. It yields the protein CASSIGLASDTQYF.

A single count supports this clone. This chain links TRBV11-2 with TRBJ1-2; D remains unclear. The germline V gene encodes CDR1 SGHAT and CDR2 FQNNGV. V was pared by 0 bases and J by 8 bases, with 10 bases between. This CDR3 has 13 amino acids. CDR3 sequence reads: CASSLDRMGGYTF. CDR3 nucleotide sequence: TGTGCCAGCAGCTTAGACAGAATGGGGGGCTACACCTTC.

V gene TRBV5-6 combines with J gene TRBJ2-1; TRBD1 aligns across 8 bases. This CDR3 region has 13 residues. Per the germline V gene, CDR1 is SGHDT and CDR2 is YYEEEE. V lost 4 bases to trimming and J lost 9 bases; unmatched junction nucleotides: 6. CDR3 sequence: CASSQAGGTEQFF. As DNA, the CDR3 is TGTGCCAGCAGCCAGGCAGGGGGCACTGAGCAGTTCTTC.

This clone was detected once. The CDR3 sequence is CASSLTGRSGYTF. The CDR3 DNA reads as TGTGCCAGCAGCTTGACAGGGAGAAGTGGCTACACCTTC. The chain couples TRBV7-8 to TRBJ1-2; 7 bases map to TRBD1. The CDR3 covers 13 residues. V dropped 3 bases and J dropped 7; count of bases not matched to a gene: 5. Germline V lookup: CDR1 SGHVS, CDR2 FQNEAQ.

The sample holds one count of this clone. J is TRBJ2-7 and V is TRBV6-1; the D is unclear. V was shortened by 11 bases and J by 3 bases, with 14 bases between the two germline ends. Germline lookup yields CDR1 MNHNS and CDR2 SASEGT. This CDR3 is built from 12 residues. The CDR3 is CAAGLTRYEQYF. The CDR3, as DNA: TGTGCCGCAGGCCTCACGCGCTACGAGCAGTACTTC.

This chain joins TRBV6-5 and TRBJ2-1; tentatively, D is TRBD1 (5 bases). This CDR3 has 13 residues. Germline lookup yields CDR1 MNHEY and CDR2 SVGAGI. Trimming took off 7 bases at V and 6 bases at J, with 13 bases between the two ends. The CDR3, as DNA: TGTGCCAGCACCGAACAGGATAGCAATGAGCAGTTCTTC. This encodes CASTEQDSNEQFF.

Concerning this clone: Other DNA variants within this sample encode the same CDR3. The CDR3 spells CASSVSSSGSTDTQYF. CDR3 DNA sequence: TGTGCCAGCAGCGTGAGCTCTAGCGGGAGCACAGATACGCAGTATTTT. V usage is TRBV9 and J usage is TRBJ2-3, with TRBD2 matching over 8 bases. The CDR3 is made up of 16 amino acids. Trimming took 2 bases from V and 0 from J; bases not matched to a gene: 5. Per the germline V gene, CDR1 is SGDLS and CDR2 is YYNGEE.

The chain combines TRBV7-9 with TRBJ2-3; 7 positions agree with TRBD2. Germline V lookup: CDR1 SEHNR, CDR2 FQNEAQ (reference sequence). The CDR3 consists of 16 residues. V lost 4 bases to trimming and J lost 3 bases; unmatched junction nucleotides: 10. The CDR3 is CASSSRRGSQTDTQYF. The DNA of the CDR3 is TGTGCCAGCAGCTCGAGGCGCGGGAGTCAGACAGATACGCAGTATTTT.

The chain links TRBV5-4 to TRBJ1-1; 7 positions agree with TRBD1. The germline CDR1 and CDR2 sequences are SGHNT and YYREEE (reference sequence). Germline trimming cut 4 bases from V and 0 bases from J; bases unmatched to any gene: 12. The CDR3 contains 17 residues. CDR3 nucleotides: TGTGCCAGCAGCATCCGACAGGGAAATATTTTGAACACTGAAGCTTTCTTT. Translation: CASSIRQGNILNTEAFF.

The V call is TRBV4-3, the J call TRBJ2-4; the D is unclear. This CDR3 has 15 amino acids. The ends were cut back, 1 base at V and 0 bases at J, with 7 bases in the middle. Germline CDR1 LGHNA, CDR2 YSLEER. The CDR3 coding sequence is TGCGCCAGCAGCCAAGTGCATCTAGCCAAAAACATTCAGTACTTC. Residues: CASSQVHLAKNIQYF.

The chain couples TRBV5-1 to TRBJ2-7; the match to TRBD2 covers 12 bases. The V and J ends lost 0 bases and 5 bases, in that order; junction bases with no gene match: 6. This CDR3 is 16 amino acids long. Germline V gene data show CDR1 as SGHRS and CDR2 as YFSETQ. The chain's CDR3 is CASSLGLAGDFHEQYF. CDR3 DNA: TGCGCCAGCAGCTTGGGACTAGCGGGAGACTTCCACGAGCAGTACTTC.

The chain is built from TRBV9 and TRBJ1-1; D gene uncertain. Germline V gene sequence: CDR1 SGDLS, CDR2 YYNGEE. Trimming removed 2 bases from V and 0 bases from J, with 11 bases in between. There are 15 residues in the CDR3. CDR3: CASSVSVRLNTEAFF. The CDR3, as DNA: TGTGCCAGCAGCGTCTCCGTCAGGCTGAACACTGAAGCTTTCTTT. The variable domain in full, completed from reference TRBV9 and TRBJ1-1, reads DSGVTQTPKHLITATGQRVTLRCSPRSGDLSVYWYQQSLDQGLQFLIQYYNGEERAKGNILERFSAQQFPDLHSELNLSSLELGDSALYFCASSVSVRLNTEAFFGQGTRLTVV.

The CDR3 loop reads CASSLLGAVGELFF. The CDR3 DNA follows: TGTGCCAGCAGCTTATTGGGGGCGGTCGGGGAGCTGTTTTTT. The chain has TRBV11-2 and TRBJ2-2; D might be TRBD1 (6 bases). Germline V gene sequence: CDR1 SGHAT, CDR2 FQNNGV. Trimming removed 2 bases from V and 7 bases from J, with 11 bases in between. The CDR3 loop spans 14 amino acids. The full variable domain, rest sourced from reference TRBV11-2 and TRBJ2-2, is EAGVAQSPRYKIIEKRQSVAFWCNPISGHATLYWYQQILGQGPKLLIQFQNNGVVDDSQLPKDRFSAERLKGVDSTLKIQPAKLEDSAVYLCASSLLGAVGELFFGEGSRLTVL.

This sequence joins TRBV5-1 and TRBJ2-5; D may be TRBD1 (6 bases). Per germline, CDR1 SGHRS and CDR2 YFSETQ. Trimming shortened V by 4 bases and J by 2 bases, and 15 bases separated the two germline ends. The CDR3 consists of 15 residues. The CDR3 coding sequence is TGCGCCAGCAGCCTGGGCGGCAGGGGTCAAGAGACCCAGTACTTC. Encoded protein: CASSLGGRGQETQYF.

The chain employs TRBV9 and TRBJ2-7; D may be TRBD1 (6 bases). The V gene lost 4 bases and the J gene lost 5 bases, with 16 bases spanning the gap. This CDR3 spans 14 amino acids. Germline V gene data show CDR1 as SGDLS and CDR2 as YYNGEE. Written as DNA, the CDR3 is TGTGCCAGCAGCCCGAGACAGGCGGATCACGAGCAGTACTTC. This sequence encodes CASSPRQADHEQYF.

The chain couples TRBV18 to TRBJ2-3, with TRBD2 identical over 10 bases. In germline, CDR1 is KGHSH, CDR2 LQKENI. V shed 6 bases, J shed 5 bases, and the junction held 8 bases outside the gene matches. CDR3 size: 15 residues. The CDR3, as DNA: TGTGCCAGCTCCGCAGGGGCTAGCGGGAGAGATACGCAGTATTTT. Protein sequence: CASSAGASGRDTQYF.